These T cell receptor beta chains were read from a single sample in a study of response to subunit inactivated influenza vaccine. TCRdb passed the RT-PCR reads through MiXCR, listing each CDR3 protein once. This sample has about 650,000 distinct CDR3 sequences, with 15% to 17% found just once. Sequenced material: PBMCs from blood, taken 11 to 12 days after vaccination. These receptors all stem from a man aged 50-60 years who received an inactivated influenza vaccine. Each CDR3 is given with its conserved first and last residue. Some rows have no size entry. The others give once, few or many, or a class for an expanded clone.

size: few; V: TRBV12-3/TRBV12-4; CDR3: CASSFRDRNNEQFF
size: NA; V: TRBV7-8; CDR3: CASSLPSQFSPLHF
size: few; V: TRBV20-1; CDR3: CSAVIRIENFNYGYTF
size: NA; V: TRBV12-3/TRBV12-4; CDR3: CASSYGPGRSSEQYF
size: many; V: TRBV11-2; CDR3: CASSLGIQETQYF
size: NA; V: TRBV10-3; CDR3: CAISDTFTGGLDTGELFF
size: NA; V: TRBV7-6; CDR3: CASSLGLAEQETQYF
size: few; V: TRBV5-4; CDR3: CASSSLSGSKTGELFF
size: many; V: TRBV3-1; CDR3: CASSPSGTEAFF
size: many; V: TRBV4-3; CDR3: CASSPSRGQGNEKLFF
size: few; V: TRBV6-5; CDR3: CASKAGMGEQFF
size: many; V: TRBV5-1; CDR3: CASSLKGSNEQFF
size: few; V: TRBV5-1; CDR3: CASSLDQNNEQFF
size: few; V: TRBV5-1; CDR3: CASSSAGTSGRGTGELFF
size: NA; V: TRBV28; CDR3: CASSVPGGGYTEAFF
size: NA; V: TRBV14; CDR3: CASSQDFWEKLFF
size: NA; V: TRBV6-1; CDR3: CASTVGVGMYEQFF
size: NA; V: TRBV29-1; CDR3: CSVAISGGDYEQYF
size: NA; V: TRBV6-1; CDR3: CASSDWGATNEKLFF
size: few; V: TRBV20-1; CDR3: CSARSRETEAFF
size: many; V: TRBV9; CDR3: CASSVVWGSTDTQYF
size: NA; V: TRBV11-2; CDR3: CASSLAVSGKNEQFF
size: NA; V: TRBV6-5; CDR3: CASSRAGEPQHF
size: NA; V: TRBV28; CDR3: CASTTPPDTQYF
size: few; V: TRBV24-1; CDR3: CATGQAGANVLTF
size: few; V: TRBV7-2; CDR3: CASSLEGTANTEAFF
size: few; V: TRBV4-1; CDR3: CASSQDLYNEQFF
size: few; V: TRBV12-3/TRBV12-4; CDR3: CASSPTSGGLVDTQYF
size: few; V: TRBV5-1; CDR3: CASSYTLGPSGSNEQFF
size: few; V: TRBV11-2; CDR3: CASTSGTGSYNEQFF
size: NA; V: TRBV7-2; CDR3: CASSQTGAYSPLHF
size: NA; V: TRBV28; CDR3: CASRYGTGELFF
size: many; V: TRBV12-3/TRBV12-4; CDR3: CASSSTGGTGELFF
size: few; V: TRBV7-9; CDR3: CASSFEDSNSPLHF
size: NA; V: TRBV4-1; CDR3: CASSQAGARVAFF
size: many; V: TRBV7-2; CDR3: CASSLAGTAYGYTF
size: few; V: TRBV20-1; CDR3: CSLAGAVRDTQYF
size: many; V: TRBV15; CDR3: CATSRSGGPSGELFF
size: many; V: TRBV5-1; CDR3: CASSGDGTHAFF
size: few; V: TRBV7-2; CDR3: CASSSVAGFTDTQYF
size: NA; V: TRBV5-6; CDR3: CASSSWTGNQNIQYF
size: few; V: TRBV6-5; CDR3: CASSYSRRLNTGELFF
size: NA; V: TRBV27; CDR3: CASSSPGGGQPQHF
size: few; V: TRBV11-2; CDR3: CASSLVWQGVETQYF
size: NA; V: TRBV25-1; CDR3: CASSHRGNRGNTIYF
size: NA; V: TRBV7-3; CDR3: CASSLKVGSAFEQFF
size: NA; V: TRBV28; CDR3: CASSPDRGRKTQYF
size: few; V: TRBV18; CDR3: CASSGDRDLYEQYF
size: many; V: TRBV20-1; CDR3: CSAREEGTTTYNEQFF
size: NA; V: TRBV5-1; CDR3: CASSSRGPNTEAFF
size: few; V: TRBV29-1; CDR3: CSVRPRLASYEQYF
size: NA; V: TRBV4-2; CDR3: CASSQDSTGSPYEQYF
size: few; V: TRBV6-1; CDR3: CASSETGTGFSNEQFF
size: few; V: TRBV6-2/TRBV6-3; CDR3: CASSRSQNRFPYEQYF
size: few; V: TRBV5-1; CDR3: CASSPRAGDTGELFF
size: many; V: TRBV12-3/TRBV12-4; CDR3: CASARRDTQETQYF
size: NA; V: TRBV28; CDR3: CASSHAGGLAPYEQYF